This note documents a single TCR beta chain sequence. This clone has more than one count but fewer than ten. It lacks a known antigen. Base quality data are lacking; no much larger clone is found one base away. Preparation of the library involved the immunoSEQ multiplex PCR assay. The multiplex PCR relied on a mix of 60 forward primers for TCR Vbeta segments and 13 reverse primers for TCR Jbeta segments. Amplification of the CDR3 region of rearranged TCR beta genes was performed with a multiplex PCR assay on genomic DNA. The amplified TCR beta libraries were sequenced on the Illumina HiSeq System as 87-base-pair reads. As for the original processing: In a later analysis, some 80 million unique TCR beta chains were counted across the 500 to 850 repertoires, and approximately 11 million of these chains were shared by at least two donors. Raw reads were error-corrected and collapsed into unique sequences with a nearest-neighbor algorithm that merged closely related sequences to remove PCR and sequencing errors. CDR3 sequences were aligned to IMGT reference sequences to assign V, D and J gene segments. For a sequence to be retained, a match of at least six nucleotides was required to both a V gene segment and a J gene segment. A rearrangement was called productive if the CDR3 had no stop codons and remained in frame with V and J, and every other rearrangement was called non-productive. CDR3 was defined by IMGT convention, running from the second conserved V-encoded cysteine to the conserved J-encoded phenylalanine. The earlier analysis of about 640 of the donors excluded any sequence lacking an unambiguous match to a single V gene segment. In an earlier analysis of about 590 of the donors, a V segment was called functional when productive rearrangements were above 56.7%, and segregating when the standard deviation between donors exceeded 5%. To diagnose cytomegalovirus status from the catalog of TCR beta chain sequences, a statistical classification framework was built. In a later analysis, TCR nucleotide sequences were compared against IMGT/GENE-DB human TR gene sequences so that V and J genes could be assigned. In a later analysis, CDR3 sequences and most-parsimonious VDJ recombination scenarios were assigned using the TCRdist pipeline. In a later analysis, every TCR beta chain was defined by the combination of its CDR3 amino acid sequence and its V-gene family, and reads without a unique V-gene family were dropped. As a way to deal with suspected cross-contamination and a sequencing artifact, a later analysis dropped 450 to 600 nucleotide sequences that were highly shared and had low generation probability. In a later analysis, a clonal expansion index for each public chain was calculated from normalized within-repertoire ranks of inferred template counts. Generation probabilities in a later analysis came from a VDJ recombination model fitted to out-of-frame rearrangements, and those results were checked against IGoR. A later analysis scored TCR-TCR, TCR-HLA and TCR-CMV co-occurrence with hypergeometric tests, applying a repertoire-size bias correction to TCR pairs. In a later analysis, false discovery rates were estimated by permuting HLA or CMV assignments 20 times. In a later analysis, co-occurring TCRs were grouped with DBSCAN, and TCRdist sequence similarity was added when clustering was performed within HLA-allele-positive subsets. For co-occurrence clustering, repertoires with fewer than 30,000 or more than 120,000 public chains were excluded, along with 5 or 6 repertoires with anomalous nucleotide sharing. The immuneACCESS repertoire file appears here via TCRdb, limited to in-frame rearrangements. These files lack a portion of the clones; in checked studies, under half of the deficit traces to unresolved V genes, and the cause of the others is not known. Clone size and the V and J calls come from that table; the DNA yielded D and trimming. This sample comprises 80,000 to 100,000 clones, roughly four fifths of them detected only once. Roughly 5.1% of the sample rests with the top ten.

At the junction V is shortened by 7 bases and J by 0 bases, with 14 bases in between. CDR1 is given as ENHRY and CDR2 as SYGVKD, both from the germline V gene. Taken from cysteine to phenylalanine, the CDR3 has 15 residues. The only DNA kept is the CDR3, 45 bases in frame from the first base. The cohort comprised fewer than 700 healthy bone marrow donors. Cohort members were all nominally healthy when sampled, although unrecorded immune exposures were likely present. The donor was CMV seropositive and was included in the group of 250 to 350 seropositive cohort members. Every donor gave a peripheral blood sample, and the peripheral blood mononuclear cells from that sample were used for TCR beta sequencing. The Qiagen DNeasy Blood Extraction Kit was used to extract genomic DNA from the blood cell samples. The data belong to a study of cytomegalovirus exposure and HLA in healthy donors (dated by TCRdb to 2016 to 2017). About the full investigation: In an earlier analysis of roughly 590 of the donors, 276 Gb of sequence data and 117 million unique TCR beta sequences from 150 million to 200 million T cells were reported. An early release covering over 500 HLA-typed donors comprised about 290 gigabases of sequencing data and about 90 million unique TCR sequences. Of the 300 to 500 genotyped donors, 81% were placed in the genetic ancestry cluster associated with self-reported Caucasian donors. The aim of the study was to test whether cataloging public T cell receptors could identify signatures of past pathogen exposure. The study profiled the T cell repertoires of some 610 subjects by immunosequencing and related them to cytomegalovirus serostatus. Along with the roughly 710-subject first cohort, a separate validation cohort of over a hundred different subjects was used. High-throughput TCR immunosequencing, statistical association of individual TCRs with disease status, and machine learning were combined to predict cytomegalovirus infection status. To study patterns of TCR occurrence, a later analysis re-analyzed previously published TCR beta repertoires from 666 donors and added high-resolution HLA genotyping. The later analysis used no new phenotypic data to find candidate immune exposures, relying instead on TCR beta sequences and their occurrence across donors. In an earlier analysis of 587 of the donors, high-throughput TCR beta sequencing was used to judge whether each TCR beta V gene segment behaved as functional or pseudogenic. Donor age, sex, ethnicity and CMV serostatus were compiled alongside the repertoire data. In a later genetic analysis, genome-wide SNP genotypes for about 65% of the roughly 700 donors were used, and that subset was treated as a discovery cohort. Every discovery cohort repertoire had been produced on one sequencing platform. Both class I and class II loci were covered by HLA typing, at four-digit resolution. Typing coverage differed by locus: A, B, C, DRB1 and DQB1 were typed in roughly 629-640 donors, DQA1 in roughly 510, DPA1 in 600 to 610, and DPB1 in approximately 450. Roughly 5 DR-DQ haplotypes were handled as single units for association and clustering because linkage in the cohort was strong. Among a few hundred genotyped donors of the cohort, an average of around 240,000 unique TCR beta nucleotide sequences were sequenced per donor, about a sixth of them non-productive.

The paper's findings and limits, for the study overall: The 87-base-pair reads could not distinguish some IMGT-functional V segments, including TRBV6-2 and TRBV6-3, so those segments were excluded. The authors suggested that the approach could potentially be generalized to other disease states and immunological phenotypes. In vitro tests confirmed that a few of the cytomegalovirus-associated TCR beta chains recognize cytomegalovirus antigens. The classifier was reported to diagnose cytomegalovirus status with high specificity and sensitivity in both the original and validation cohorts. Correlated functional status among segregating V segments might be attributable to linkage disequilibrium, but an unknown experimental factor could not be ruled out. A group of highly shared sequence variants was considered likely to be a technical artifact of the sequencing pipeline. HLA typing was unavailable for some donors at each locus, so association tests used only the typed subset. The cohort was sequenced for TCR beta chains only, and without alpha or paired-chain data the features that could be detected were limited. A later analysis found that most CMV-associated TCR beta chains appeared HLA-restricted, with HLA associations seemingly driven largely by CMV exposure. Most TCR sequences were seen in very few donors, while some public TCRs were found in many individuals. Several of the top co-occurrence clusters appeared to be linked to parvovirus B19, influenza, CMV and Epstein-Barr virus, according to a later analysis. Sequencing depth was assumed to be roughly uniform across donors in the presence/absence analyses, though that assumption may not hold. CMV serostatus was the only immune exposure information available for the cohort. In a later analysis, around 17,000 TCR beta sequences were associated with specific HLA alleles at a false discovery rate of 0.05. In a later analysis, HLA-associated TCR beta chains showed more clonal expansion and lower generation probabilities than non-associated chains that were equally common. A further reported finding was that TCR beta sequences accurately predicted the HLA-A and HLA-B alleles for most subjects in the first cohort. Because counts were too low, more than 15 rarely observed V segments, including chromosome 9 orphons, were left out of the earlier analysis of a few hundred of the donors. A later genetic analysis reported fewer N-insertions in productive TCRs among donors in an Asian-associated ancestry cluster than the approximately 700-donor mean. In a later analysis, TCR association rates were found to vary across HLA loci, with the most associated TCRs seen for DRB1 alleles and the fewest for HLA-C alleles. In an earlier analysis of roughly 500 of the donors, most TCR beta V segments appeared in productive rearrangements about 87% or about 30% of the time, broadly matching IMGT annotations. Strong co-occurrence of HLA alleles, especially DR and DQ, made assigning TCR associations to individual alleles difficult. V-gene and J-gene trimming of TCR beta chains was associated with a missense DCLRE1C variant in a later genetic analysis, and the association was replicated in an independent cohort. In the study, about 150 TCR beta chains were listed as associated with cytomegalovirus.

Source material: PBMCs. This sequence uses TRBV10-3 and TRBJ2-3; the best D guess is TRBD1, with 6 bases matching. This clonotype originated in a man aged 40-55 years in good health and CMV-seropositive. The base sequence is TGTGCCATCAATAAACAGGGTACTAGCACAGATACGCAGTATTTT. It encodes CAINKQGTSTDTQYF.